This note documents a single T cell receptor beta chain sequence. Its antigen is as yet unknown. An equimolar mix of two oligonucleotides served as the beta constant-region primer for TRBC1 and TRBC2. Nested alpha and beta constant-region primers with the SP2 primer drove four PCR rounds on ligated cDNA. Ligation attached a single-stranded oligonucleotide with a 12-nucleotide UMI and the SP2 primer to the cDNA 3' end. TCRdb recomputed calls from the UMI-ligation and nested PCR reads with MiXCR, one row per CDR3 protein. The table includes around 140,000 distinct CDR3 sequences, approximately 20% detected once. This specimen comes from a study of naive and memory T cell subsets. Study-wide results and caveats: From naive to CM, EM and EMRA, diversity decreased and Gini increased. Possibly reflecting memory cells re-expressing CD45RA, a few larger clonotypes occurred in naive repertoires, especially CD8. Over 85% of naive TCR sequences appeared only once, unlike memory subsets. There was no ground truth to check naive and memory subset results.

This TCR was recovered from a human donor in good health. Sequences were obtained from naive CD8+ T cells from blood.

CDR3 DNA sequence: TGCAGTGCTAGAGAGGACACGAGCCCCTACAATGAGCAGTTCTTC. Its protein product is CSAREDTSPYNEQFF. This chain joins TRBV20-1 and TRBJ2-1; the D gene is possibly TRBD1 (5 bases). The germline gives CDR1 DFQATT, CDR2 SNEGSKA (reference sequence). The CDR3 runs 15 residues. Trimming removed 0 bases from V and 2 bases from J, with 11 bases in between.